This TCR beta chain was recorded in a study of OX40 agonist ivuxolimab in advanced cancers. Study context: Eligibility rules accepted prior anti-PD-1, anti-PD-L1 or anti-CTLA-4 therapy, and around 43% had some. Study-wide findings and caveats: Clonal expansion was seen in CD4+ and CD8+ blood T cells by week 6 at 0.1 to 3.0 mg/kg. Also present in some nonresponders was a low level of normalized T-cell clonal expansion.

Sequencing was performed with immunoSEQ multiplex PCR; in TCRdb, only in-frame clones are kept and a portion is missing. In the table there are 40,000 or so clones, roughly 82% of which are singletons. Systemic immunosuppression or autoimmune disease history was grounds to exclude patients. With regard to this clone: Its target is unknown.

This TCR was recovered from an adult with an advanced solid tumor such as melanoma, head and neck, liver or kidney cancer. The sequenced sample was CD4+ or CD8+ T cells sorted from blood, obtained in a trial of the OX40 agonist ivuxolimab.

Here the CDR3 DNA reads TGTGCCTGGAGCTCAGGGTTAAATACGCAGTATTTT. Protein sequence: CAWSSGLNTQYF. The chain combines TRBV30 with TRBJ2-3, with D perhaps TRBD1 (5 bases). CDR3 length: 12 residues. Looked up from germline, CDR1 is GTSNPN and CDR2 is SVGIG (reference sequence). Trimming removed 3 bases from V and 7 bases from J, with 11 bases in between.